The 8 T cell receptor beta chains given below trace back to one sample, sequenced in a study of T cell responses to AZD1222 COVID-19 vaccine. Method: immunoSEQ multiplex PCR; TCRdb's copy keeps in-frame clones and lacks some. The sample has 110,000 to 150,000 clones, 85% to 95% seen once. The sequencing here drew on peripheral blood, taken after recovery from COVID-19. The receptors were sampled from an adult who had recovered from COVID-19.

This rearrangement joins TRBV28 to TRBJ2-5; D not certain. This CDR3 contains 14 residues. Trimming removed 7 bases at V and 3 bases at J, with 15 bases between. Germline V CDR1 and CDR2: MDHEN, SYDVKM. CDR3 in amino acids: CASTPLGIEETQYF. CDR3 bases: TGTGCCAGCACCCCCCTGGGCATCGAAGAGACCCAGTACTTC. The full variable domain, completed using reference TRBV28 and TRBJ2-5, is DVKVTQSSRYLVKRTGEKVFLECVQDMDHENMFWYRQDPGLGLRLIYFSYDVKMKEKGDIPEGYSVSREKKERFSLILESASTNQTSMYLCASTPLGIEETQYFGPGTRLLVL.

The V call is TRBV27, the J call TRBJ1-2, with TRBD1 identical over 7 bases. Germline CDR1 and CDR2: MNHEY and SMNVEV (reference sequence). The CDR3 is 15 amino acids. The J segment lost 4 bases and the V segment lost 3 bases, leaving 8 bases of the junction unmatched. The CDR3 coding sequence is TGTGCCAGCAGTTTTTCTAGGACAGGAGTCTATGGCTACACCTTC. Translated: CASSFSRTGVYGYTF.

This chain connects TRBV28 to TRBJ1-2; D is possibly TRBD1 (5 bases). V lost 1 base and J 10 bases, leaving 7 bases between the germline ends. The CDR3 contains 11 residues. The germline V gene encodes CDR1 MDHEN and CDR2 SYDVKM. As DNA, the CDR3 is TGTGCCAGCAGTTTATATGGGACCTACACCTTC. Protein: CASSLYGTYTF.

This clone was picked up one time. Mismatch with germline at one junction end may stem from a read error. The CDR3 region has the DNA TGTGCCAGCAGCGTAGTTGAGGGCCATGCAGCCTTC. Encoded protein: CASSVVEGHAAF. The V and J genes are TRBV9 and TRBJ1-2; the D is unclear. CDR1 SGDLS and CDR2 YYNGEE come from the germline V gene. The CDR3 is 12 residues long.

The chain uses TRBV5-1 and TRBJ2-7; D is possibly TRBD2 (6 bases). The CDR3 sequence is 15 residues long. V lost 5 bases and J lost 1, with 16 bases in between. Looked up from germline, CDR1 is SGHRS and CDR2 is YFSETQ. In nucleotides, the CDR3 is TGCGCCAGCAGGGAGGGGTCCTTAGGGTCCTACGAGCAGTACTTC. It translates to CASREGSLGSYEQYF.

This clone was recorded only once. This chain joins TRBV24-1 and TRBJ2-5; 9 bases fit TRBD2. The CDR3 covers 16 residues. Germline loops: CDR1 KGHDR, CDR2 SFDVKD. The ends lost 6 bases at V and 4 bases at J; junction bases unmatched: 11. CDR3 sequence (DNA): TGTGCCACCAGTTCTAATAGCGGGAGATATTCAGAGACCCAGTACTTC. Translated, it gives CATSSNSGRYSETQYF.

The sample holds one count of this clone. V is TRBV27 and J is TRBJ2-7; D is possibly TRBD1 or TRBD2 (5 bases each). Germline-derived CDR1 and CDR2 are MNHEY and SMNVEV (reference sequence). CDR3 size: 17 residues. Between the trimmed V and J ends, which lost 0 bases and 2 bases, there was a span of 17 bases. The CDR3 coding sequence is TGTGCCAGCAGTTTATCCCCCAGAGGGGTGGCCACCTACGAGCAGTACTTC. This gives the protein CASSLSPRGVATYEQYF.

The V and J genes are TRBV4-1 and TRBJ2-7; perhaps TRBD1 as D (5 bases). This CDR3 is 16 amino acids long. Trimming took off 1 base at V and 1 base at J, with 14 bases between the two ends. The germline CDR1 and CDR2 sequences are MGHRA and YSYEKL. CDR3 sequence reads: CASSQGGAYGSYEQYF. The CDR3 nucleotides are TGCGCCAGCAGCCAAGGTGGGGCATACGGTTCCTACGAGCAGTACTTC.